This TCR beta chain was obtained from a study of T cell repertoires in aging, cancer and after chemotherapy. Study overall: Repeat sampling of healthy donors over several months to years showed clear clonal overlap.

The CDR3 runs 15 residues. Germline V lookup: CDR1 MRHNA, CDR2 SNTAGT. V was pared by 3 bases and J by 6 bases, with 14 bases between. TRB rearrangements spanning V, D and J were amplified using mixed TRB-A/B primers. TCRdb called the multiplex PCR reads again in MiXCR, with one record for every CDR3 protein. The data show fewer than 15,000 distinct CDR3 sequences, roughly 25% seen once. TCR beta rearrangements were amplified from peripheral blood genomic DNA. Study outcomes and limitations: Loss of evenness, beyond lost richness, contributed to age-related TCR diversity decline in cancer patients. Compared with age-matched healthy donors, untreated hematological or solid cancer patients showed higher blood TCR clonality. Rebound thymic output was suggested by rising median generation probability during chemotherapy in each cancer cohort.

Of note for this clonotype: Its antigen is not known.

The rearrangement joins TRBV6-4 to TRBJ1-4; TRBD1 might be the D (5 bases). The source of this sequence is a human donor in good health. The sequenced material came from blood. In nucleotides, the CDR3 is TGTGCCAGCAGTGAGTCGGGACCGAGTTATGAAAAACTGTTTTTT. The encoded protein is CASSESGPSYEKLFF.